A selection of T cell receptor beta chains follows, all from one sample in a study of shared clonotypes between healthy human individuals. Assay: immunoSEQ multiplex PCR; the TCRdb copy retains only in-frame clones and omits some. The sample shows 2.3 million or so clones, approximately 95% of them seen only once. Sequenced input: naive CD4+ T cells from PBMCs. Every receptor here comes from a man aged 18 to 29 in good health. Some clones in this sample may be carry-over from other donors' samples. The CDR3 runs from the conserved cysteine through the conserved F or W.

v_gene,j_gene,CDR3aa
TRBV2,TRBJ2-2,CASSVVWSGTGELFF
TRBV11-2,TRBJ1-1,CASSLAGRGTFF
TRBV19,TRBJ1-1,CASSIDHRMGTEAFF
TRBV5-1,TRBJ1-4,CASSRQLNEKLFF
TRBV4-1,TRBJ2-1,CASRQDRGDYNEQFF
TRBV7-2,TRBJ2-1,CASSPLGGLAGRVLGFF
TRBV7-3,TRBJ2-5,CASSLDGNGQETQYF
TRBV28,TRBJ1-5,CASSLYRLTTLYF
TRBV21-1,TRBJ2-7,CALRWGSRNEQYF
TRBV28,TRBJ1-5,CASSGQRVASNQPQHF
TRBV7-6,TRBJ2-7,CASSPRALAGGFYEQYF
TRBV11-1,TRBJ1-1,CASSRAGQQAFF
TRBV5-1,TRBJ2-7,CASPLAGDTDEQYF
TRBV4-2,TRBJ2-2,CASSQTGTSGMGGELFF
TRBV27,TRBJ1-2,CASSSFNGRYGYTF
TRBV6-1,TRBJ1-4,CASSERQNEKLFF
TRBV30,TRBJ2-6,CAWSEGTGANVLTF
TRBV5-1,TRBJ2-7,CASSKDSRVSYEQYF
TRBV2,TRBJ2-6,CASRVAGVGGANVLTF
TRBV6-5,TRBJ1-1,CASKMSGRLEAFF
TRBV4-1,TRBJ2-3,CASSQGGDRGTDTQYF
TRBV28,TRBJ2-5,CASSPAGGGRTQYF
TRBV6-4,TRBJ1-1,CASSGLGQSNTEAFF
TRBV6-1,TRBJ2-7,CASGGPSGYEQYF
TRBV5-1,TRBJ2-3,CASSLEPSSTDTQYF
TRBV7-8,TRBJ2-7,CASSRRTGFEQYF
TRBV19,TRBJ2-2,CASRMTSGRTGELFF
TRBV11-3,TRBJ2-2,CASSLTRTGELFF
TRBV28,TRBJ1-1,CASGSVNTEAFF
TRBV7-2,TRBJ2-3,CASSLISRGRTDTQYF
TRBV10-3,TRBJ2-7,CAISGDSPSEQYF
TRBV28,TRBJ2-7,CASSFNSYEQYF
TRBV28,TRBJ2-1,CASRGTSGRMNEQFF
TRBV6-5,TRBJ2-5,CASSFRDSQETQYF
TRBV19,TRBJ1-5,CASSIGGYSNQPQHF
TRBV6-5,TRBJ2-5,CASSYLLAGGQETQYF
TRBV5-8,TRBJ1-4,CASSNTGTSGEKLFF
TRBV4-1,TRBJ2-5,CASSQDVVTTGETQYF
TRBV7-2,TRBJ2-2,CASSRSRDFLNTGELFF
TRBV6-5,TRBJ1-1,CASSQYREANTEAFF
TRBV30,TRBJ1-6,CAWSQGQTNSPLHF
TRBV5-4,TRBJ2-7,CASSVGTSGKNEQYF
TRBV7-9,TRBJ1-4,CASSLGDTKPRGKLFF
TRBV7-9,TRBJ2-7,CASSSMDYRSEQYF
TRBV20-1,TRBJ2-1,CSANREQFF